What follows are 4 T cell receptor beta chains derived from one specimen sequenced in a study of T-cell reconstitution after alpha-beta-depleted transplantation in children. Molecular barcoding with unique molecular identifiers was used for the TCRbeta library. Each CDR3 protein gets one entry after TCRdb re-called the PCR reads with MiXCR. Of 700,000 or so distinct CDR3 sequences listed, around 13% are singletons. The specimen was PBMCs, collected before TCRalphabeta/CD19-depleted stem cell transplant. All receptors come from a girl aged 2 to 10 with congenital amegakaryocytic thrombocytopenia, due to receive a stem cell transplant.

CDR3 sequence (DNA): TGTGCCAGCAGCGCCAGCCCCGATCAGCCCCAGCATTTT. Protein sequence: CASSASPDQPQHF. V and J are TRBV9 and TRBJ1-5, with D unresolved. The V gene's germline CDR1 is SGDLS and CDR2 YYNGEE. The germline V and J ends were trimmed by 3 bases and 5 bases, with 9 bases remaining between them. The CDR3 totals 13 residues.

This clonotype has at least ten counts. This chain uses TRBV12-3 or TRBV12-4 with TRBJ1-6; tentatively, D is TRBD1 (5 bases). The germline V and J ends were trimmed by 7 bases and 6 bases, with 10 bases remaining between them. This CDR3 is 13 amino acids long. The DNA of the CDR3 is TGTGCCAGCACGGGGACTAGTAATTCACCCCTCCACTTT. The encoded protein is CASTGTSNSPLHF.

Remarks on this clonotype: Relative to the germline gene, one junction end is altered; a read error may explain this. CDR3 sequence: CCAEGDDMKSNQPQHF. The CDR3 DNA is TGCTGTGCTGAGGGGGACGATATGAAAAGCAATCAGCCCCAGCATTTT. This chain uses TRBV20-1 with TRBJ1-5, with D possibly being TRBD1 (6 bases). The germline gives CDR1 DFQATT, CDR2 SNEGSKA (reference sequence). The CDR3 runs to 16 residues.

This clonotype was seen ten or more times. V and J are TRBV18 and TRBJ2-3; D is undetermined. With 2 bases removed from V and 4 bases from J, the gap between germline ends came to 10 bases. Germline loops: CDR1 KGHSH, CDR2 LQKENI. CDR3 length: 14 residues. This chain's CDR3 is CASSPSGRADTQYF. The CDR3 bases are TGTGCCAGCTCACCATCCGGTCGAGCAGATACGCAGTATTTT.